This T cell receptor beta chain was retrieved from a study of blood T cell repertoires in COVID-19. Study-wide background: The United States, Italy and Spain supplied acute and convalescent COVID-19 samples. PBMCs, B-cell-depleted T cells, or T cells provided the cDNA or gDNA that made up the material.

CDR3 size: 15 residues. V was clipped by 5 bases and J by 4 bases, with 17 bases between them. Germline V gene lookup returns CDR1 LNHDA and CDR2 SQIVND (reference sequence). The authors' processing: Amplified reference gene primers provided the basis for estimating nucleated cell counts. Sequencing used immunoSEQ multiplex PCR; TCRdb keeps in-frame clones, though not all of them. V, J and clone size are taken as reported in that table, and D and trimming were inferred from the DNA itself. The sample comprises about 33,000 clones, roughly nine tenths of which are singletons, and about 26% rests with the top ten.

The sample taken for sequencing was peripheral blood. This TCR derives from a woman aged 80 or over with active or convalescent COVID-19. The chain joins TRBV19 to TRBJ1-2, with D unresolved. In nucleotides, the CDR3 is TGTGCCAGTAGTGGGCTGGGCAGTGGTGGCTATGGCTACACCTTC. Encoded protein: CASSGLGSGGYGYTF.